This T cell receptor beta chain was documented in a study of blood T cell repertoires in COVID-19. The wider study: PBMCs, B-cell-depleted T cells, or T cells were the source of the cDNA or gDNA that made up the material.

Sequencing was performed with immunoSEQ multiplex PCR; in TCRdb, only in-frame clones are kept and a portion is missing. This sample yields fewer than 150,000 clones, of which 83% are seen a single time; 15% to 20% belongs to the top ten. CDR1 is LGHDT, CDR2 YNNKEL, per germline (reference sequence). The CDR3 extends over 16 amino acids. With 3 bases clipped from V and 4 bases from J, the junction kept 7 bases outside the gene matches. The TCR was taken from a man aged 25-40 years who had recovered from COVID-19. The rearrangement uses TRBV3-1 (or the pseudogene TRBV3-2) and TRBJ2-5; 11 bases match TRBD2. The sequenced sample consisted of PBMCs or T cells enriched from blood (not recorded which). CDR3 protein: CASSQALAGGRETQYF. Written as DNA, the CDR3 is TGTGCCAGCAGCCAGGCCTTAGCGGGAGGGAGAGAGACCCAGTACTTC.